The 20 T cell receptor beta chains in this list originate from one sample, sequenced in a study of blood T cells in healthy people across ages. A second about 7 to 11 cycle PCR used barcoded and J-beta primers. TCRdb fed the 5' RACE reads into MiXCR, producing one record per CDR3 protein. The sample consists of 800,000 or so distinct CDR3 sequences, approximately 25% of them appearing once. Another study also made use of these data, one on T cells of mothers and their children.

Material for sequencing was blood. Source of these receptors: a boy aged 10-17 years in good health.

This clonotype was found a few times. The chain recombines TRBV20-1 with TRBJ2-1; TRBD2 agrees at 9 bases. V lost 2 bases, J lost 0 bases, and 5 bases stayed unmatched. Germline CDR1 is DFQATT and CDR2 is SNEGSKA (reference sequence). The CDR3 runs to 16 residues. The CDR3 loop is CSARSRAGGSYNEQFF. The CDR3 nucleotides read TGCAGTGCTAGATCAAGAGCGGGAGGCTCCTACAATGAGCAGTTCTTC.

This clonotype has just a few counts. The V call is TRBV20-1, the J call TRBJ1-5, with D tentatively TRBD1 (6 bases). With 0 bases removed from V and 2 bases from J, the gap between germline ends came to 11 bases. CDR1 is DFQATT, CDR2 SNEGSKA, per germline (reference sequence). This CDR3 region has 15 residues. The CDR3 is CSARDGGLRNQPQHF. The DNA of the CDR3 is TGCAGTGCTAGAGATGGGGGGCTCCGCAATCAGCCCCAGCATTTT.

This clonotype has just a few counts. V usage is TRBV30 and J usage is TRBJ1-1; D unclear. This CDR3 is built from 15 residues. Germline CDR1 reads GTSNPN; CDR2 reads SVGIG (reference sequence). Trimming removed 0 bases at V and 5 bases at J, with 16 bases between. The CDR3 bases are TGTGCCTGGAGTGTACTTGGGGATACGAGGACTGAAGCTTTCTTT. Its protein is CAWSVLGDTRTEAFF.

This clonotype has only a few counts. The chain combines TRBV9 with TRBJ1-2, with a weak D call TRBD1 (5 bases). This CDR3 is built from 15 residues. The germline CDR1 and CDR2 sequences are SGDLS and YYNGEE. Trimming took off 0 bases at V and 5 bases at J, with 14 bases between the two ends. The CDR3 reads CASSVEEAGRYGYTF. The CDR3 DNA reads TGTGCCAGCAGCGTAGAAGAGGCAGGGCGTTATGGCTACACCTTC.

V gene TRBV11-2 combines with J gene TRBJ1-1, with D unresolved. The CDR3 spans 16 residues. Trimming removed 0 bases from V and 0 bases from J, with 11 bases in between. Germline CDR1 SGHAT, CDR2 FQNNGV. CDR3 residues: CASSLDPGLMNTEAFF. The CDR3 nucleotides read TGTGCCAGCAGCTTAGATCCGGGCCTCATGAACACTGAAGCTTTCTTT. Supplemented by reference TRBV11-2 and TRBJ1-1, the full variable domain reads EAGVAQSPRYKIIEKRQSVAFWCNPISGHATLYWYQQILGQGPKLLIQFQNNGVVDDSQLPKDRFSAERLKGVDSTLKIQPAKLEDSAVYLCASSLDPGLMNTEAFFGQGTRLTVV.

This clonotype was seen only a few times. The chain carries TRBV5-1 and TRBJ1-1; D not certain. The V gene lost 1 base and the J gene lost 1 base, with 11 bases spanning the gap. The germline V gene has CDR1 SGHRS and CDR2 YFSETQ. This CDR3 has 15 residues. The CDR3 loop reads CASSLWSFANTEAFF. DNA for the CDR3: TGCGCCAGCAGCTTGTGGTCGTTTGCGAACACTGAAGCTTTCTTT.

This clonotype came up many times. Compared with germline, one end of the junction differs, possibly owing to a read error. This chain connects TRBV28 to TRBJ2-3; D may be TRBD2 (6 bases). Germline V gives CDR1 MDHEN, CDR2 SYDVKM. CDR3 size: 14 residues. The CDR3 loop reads CASSLSMESGSLNF. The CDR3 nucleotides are TGTGCCAGCAGTTTATCGATGGAGAGCGGGTCGTTGAATTTT.

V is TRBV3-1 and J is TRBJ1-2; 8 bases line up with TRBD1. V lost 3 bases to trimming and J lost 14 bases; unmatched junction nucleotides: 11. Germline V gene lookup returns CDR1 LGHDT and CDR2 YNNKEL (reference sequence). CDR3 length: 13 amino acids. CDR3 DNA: TGTGCCAGCAGCCATTTTGACGACAGGGGCATGACCTTC. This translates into CASSHFDDRGMTF.

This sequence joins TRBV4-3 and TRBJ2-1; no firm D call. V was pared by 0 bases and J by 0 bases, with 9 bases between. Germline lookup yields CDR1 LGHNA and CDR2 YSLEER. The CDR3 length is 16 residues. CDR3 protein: CASSQDRQSSYNEQFF. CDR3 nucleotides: TGCGCCAGCAGCCAAGATAGGCAAAGCTCCTACAATGAGCAGTTCTTC.

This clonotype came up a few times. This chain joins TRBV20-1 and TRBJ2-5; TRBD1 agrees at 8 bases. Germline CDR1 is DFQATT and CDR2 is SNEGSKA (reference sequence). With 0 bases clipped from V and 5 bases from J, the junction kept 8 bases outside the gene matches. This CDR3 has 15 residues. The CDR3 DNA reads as TGCAGTGCTAGAGACGACAGGGGTCTGAGGGAGACCCAGTACTTC. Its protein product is CSARDDRGLRETQYF.

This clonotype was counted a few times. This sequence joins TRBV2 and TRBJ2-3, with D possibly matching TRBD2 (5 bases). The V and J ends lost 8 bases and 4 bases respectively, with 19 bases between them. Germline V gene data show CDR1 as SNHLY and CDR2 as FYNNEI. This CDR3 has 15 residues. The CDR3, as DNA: TGTGCCAGCCCCGGGGAAGAGCTCCTGGCAGATACGCAGTATTTT. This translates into CASPGEELLADTQYF.

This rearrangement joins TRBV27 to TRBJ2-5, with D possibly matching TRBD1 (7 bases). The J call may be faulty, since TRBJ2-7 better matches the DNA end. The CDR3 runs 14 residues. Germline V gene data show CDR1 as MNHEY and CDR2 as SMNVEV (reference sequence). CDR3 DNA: TGTGCCAGCAGTTTTGGGGCAGGGGGGTACGAGCAGTACTTC. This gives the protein CASSFGAGGYEQYF.

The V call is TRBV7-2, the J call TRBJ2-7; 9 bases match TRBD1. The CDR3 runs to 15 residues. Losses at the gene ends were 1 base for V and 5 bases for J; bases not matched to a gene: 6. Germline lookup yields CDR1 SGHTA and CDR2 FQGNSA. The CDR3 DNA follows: TGTGCCAGCAGCTTAGGGGGGACAGGGATTAACGAGCAGTACTTC. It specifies CASSLGGTGINEQYF.

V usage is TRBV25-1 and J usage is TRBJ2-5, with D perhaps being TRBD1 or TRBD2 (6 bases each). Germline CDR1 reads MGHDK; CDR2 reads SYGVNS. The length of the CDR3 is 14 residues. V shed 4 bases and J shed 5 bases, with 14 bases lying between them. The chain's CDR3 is CASSVRGARETQYF. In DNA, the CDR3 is TGTGCCAGCAGTGTTAGGGGGGCGAGGGAGACCCAGTACTTC.

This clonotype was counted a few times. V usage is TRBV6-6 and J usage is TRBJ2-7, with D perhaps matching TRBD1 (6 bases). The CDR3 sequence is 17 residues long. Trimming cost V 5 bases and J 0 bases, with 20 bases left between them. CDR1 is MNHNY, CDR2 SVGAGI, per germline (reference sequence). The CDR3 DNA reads TGTGCCAGCAGTCTCCCTGTACAGGGACCGCTCTCCTACGAGCAGTACTTC. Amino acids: CASSLPVQGPLSYEQYF.

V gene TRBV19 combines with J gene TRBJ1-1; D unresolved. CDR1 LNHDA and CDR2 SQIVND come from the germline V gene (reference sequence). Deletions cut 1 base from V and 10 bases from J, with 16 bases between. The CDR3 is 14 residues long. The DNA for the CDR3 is TGTGCCAGTAGTATAGGTTCCCTTAGTTGGGGAGCTTTCTTT. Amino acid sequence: CASSIGSLSWGAFF. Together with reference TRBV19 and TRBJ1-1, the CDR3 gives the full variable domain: DGGITQSPKYLFRKEGQNVTLSCEQNLNHDAMYWYRQDPGQGLRLIYYSQIVNDFQKGDIAEGYSVSREKKESFPLTVTSAQKNPTAFYLCASSIGSLSWGAFFGQGTRLTVV.

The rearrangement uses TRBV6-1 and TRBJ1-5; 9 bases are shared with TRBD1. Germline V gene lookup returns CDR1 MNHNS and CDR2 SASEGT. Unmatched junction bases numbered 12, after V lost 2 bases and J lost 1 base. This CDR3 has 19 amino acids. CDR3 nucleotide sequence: TGTGCCAGCAGTGAAAGGTACAGGGGGCGAGTTAGGAGCAATCAGCCCCAGCATTTT. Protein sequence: CASSERYRGRVRSNQPQHF.

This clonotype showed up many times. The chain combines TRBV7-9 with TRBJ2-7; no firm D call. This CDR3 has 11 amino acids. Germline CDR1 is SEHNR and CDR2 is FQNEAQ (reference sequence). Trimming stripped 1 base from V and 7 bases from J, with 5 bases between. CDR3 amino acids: CASSLGEEQYF. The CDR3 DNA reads TGTGCCAGCAGCTTAGGGGAAGAGCAGTACTTC.

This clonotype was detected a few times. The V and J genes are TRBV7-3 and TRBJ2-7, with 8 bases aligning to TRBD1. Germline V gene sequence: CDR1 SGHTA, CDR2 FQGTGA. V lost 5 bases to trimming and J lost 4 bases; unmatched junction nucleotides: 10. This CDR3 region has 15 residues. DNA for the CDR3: TGTGCCAGCAGCCTCGGACAGGGCGTTGGATACGAGCAGTACTTC. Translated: CASSLGQGVGYEQYF.

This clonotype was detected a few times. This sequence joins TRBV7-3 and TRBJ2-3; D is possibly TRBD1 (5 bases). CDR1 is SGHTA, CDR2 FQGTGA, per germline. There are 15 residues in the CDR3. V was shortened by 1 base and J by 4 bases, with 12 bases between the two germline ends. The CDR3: CASSLSGRAADTQYF. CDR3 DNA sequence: TGTGCCAGCAGCTTAAGCGGCAGGGCGGCAGATACGCAGTATTTT.